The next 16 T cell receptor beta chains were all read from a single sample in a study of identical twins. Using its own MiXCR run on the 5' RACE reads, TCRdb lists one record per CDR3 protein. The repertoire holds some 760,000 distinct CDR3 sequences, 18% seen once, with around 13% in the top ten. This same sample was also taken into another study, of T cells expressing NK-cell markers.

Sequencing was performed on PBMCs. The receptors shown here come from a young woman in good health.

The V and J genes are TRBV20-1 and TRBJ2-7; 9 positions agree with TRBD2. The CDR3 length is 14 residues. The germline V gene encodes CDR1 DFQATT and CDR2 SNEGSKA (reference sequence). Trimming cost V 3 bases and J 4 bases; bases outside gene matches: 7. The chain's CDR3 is CSASSRTSVYEQYF. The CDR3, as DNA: TGCAGTGCTAGTTCACGGACTAGCGTGTACGAGCAGTACTTC.

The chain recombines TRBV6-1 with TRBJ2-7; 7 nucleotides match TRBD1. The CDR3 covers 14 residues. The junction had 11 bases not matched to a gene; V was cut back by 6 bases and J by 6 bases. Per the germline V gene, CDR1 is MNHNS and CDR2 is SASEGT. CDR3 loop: CASRPDRVRGEQYF. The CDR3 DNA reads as TGTGCCAGCAGACCCGACAGGGTCCGAGGCGAGCAGTACTTC.

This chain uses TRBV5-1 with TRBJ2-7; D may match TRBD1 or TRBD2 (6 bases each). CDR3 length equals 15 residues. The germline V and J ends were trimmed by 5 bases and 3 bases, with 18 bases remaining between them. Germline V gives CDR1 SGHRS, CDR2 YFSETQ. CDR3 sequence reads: CASRQGGLTSYEQYF. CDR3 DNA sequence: TGCGCCAGCAGACAGGGAGGTCTGACAAGCTACGAGCAGTACTTC.

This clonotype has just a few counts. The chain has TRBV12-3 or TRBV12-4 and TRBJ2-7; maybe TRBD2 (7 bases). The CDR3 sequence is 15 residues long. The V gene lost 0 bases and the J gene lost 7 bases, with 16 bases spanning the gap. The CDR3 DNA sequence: TGTGCCAGCAGTTTAGCGCTCGGGGGAGGGGGGGAGCAGTACTTC. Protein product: CASSLALGGGGEQYF.

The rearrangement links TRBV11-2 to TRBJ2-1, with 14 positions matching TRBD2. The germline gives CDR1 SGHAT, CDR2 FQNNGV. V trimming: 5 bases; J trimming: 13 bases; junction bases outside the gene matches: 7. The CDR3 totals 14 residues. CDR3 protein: CASSRLTSGRAQFF. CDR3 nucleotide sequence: TGTGCCAGCAGCCGCCTGACTAGCGGGAGGGCCCAGTTCTTC.

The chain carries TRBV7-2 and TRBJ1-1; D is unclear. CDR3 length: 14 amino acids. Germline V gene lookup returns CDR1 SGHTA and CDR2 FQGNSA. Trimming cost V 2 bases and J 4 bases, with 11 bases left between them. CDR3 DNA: TGTGCCAGCAGCTTAAGATTTGTGGGCACTGAAGCTTTCTTT. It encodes CASSLRFVGTEAFF.

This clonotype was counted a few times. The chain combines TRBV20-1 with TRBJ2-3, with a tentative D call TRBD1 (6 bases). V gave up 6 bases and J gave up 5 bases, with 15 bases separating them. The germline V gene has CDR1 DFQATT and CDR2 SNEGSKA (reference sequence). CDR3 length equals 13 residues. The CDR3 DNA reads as TGCAGTGCCCCGACTATGGGACAAGATACGCAGTATTTT. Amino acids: CSAPTMGQDTQYF.

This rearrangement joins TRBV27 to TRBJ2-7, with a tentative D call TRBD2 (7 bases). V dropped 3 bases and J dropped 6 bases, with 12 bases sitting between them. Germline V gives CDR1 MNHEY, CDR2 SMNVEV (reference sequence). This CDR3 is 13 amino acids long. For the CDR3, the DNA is TGTGCCAGCAGTTTCGCAGGGGAGGGCGAGCAGTACTTC. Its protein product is CASSFAGEGEQYF.

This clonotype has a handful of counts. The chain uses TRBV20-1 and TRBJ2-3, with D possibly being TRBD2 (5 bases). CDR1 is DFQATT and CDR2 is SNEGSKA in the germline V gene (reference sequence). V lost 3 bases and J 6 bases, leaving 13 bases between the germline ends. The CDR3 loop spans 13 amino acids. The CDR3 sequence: CSASVAGADTQYF. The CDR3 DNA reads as TGCAGTGCTAGTGTGGCGGGTGCGGATACGCAGTATTTT.

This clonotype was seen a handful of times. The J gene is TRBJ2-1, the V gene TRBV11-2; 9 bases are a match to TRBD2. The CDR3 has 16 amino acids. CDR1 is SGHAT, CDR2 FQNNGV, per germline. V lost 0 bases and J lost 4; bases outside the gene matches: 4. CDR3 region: CASSLELTSGYNEQFF. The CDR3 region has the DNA TGTGCCAGCAGCTTAGAGTTGACTAGCGGATACAATGAGCAGTTCTTC.

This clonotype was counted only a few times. The CDR3 reads CASTLSDRTYEQYF. The DNA for the CDR3 is TGCGCCAGCACCCTCTCCGACAGGACCTACGAGCAGTACTTC. The chain has TRBV5-1 and TRBJ2-7, with D possibly matching TRBD1 (6 bases). The ends were cut back, 6 bases at V and 2 bases at J, with 15 bases in the middle. The CDR3 has 14 residues. From germline, CDR1 is SGHRS and CDR2 YFSETQ. Full variable domain (missing parts from reference TRBV5-1 and TRBJ2-7): KAGVTQTPRYLIKTRGQQVTLSCSPISGHRSVSWYQQTPGQGLQFLFEYFSETQRNKGNFPGRFSGRQFSNSRSEMNVSTLELGDSALYLCASTLSDRTYEQYFGPGTRLTVT.

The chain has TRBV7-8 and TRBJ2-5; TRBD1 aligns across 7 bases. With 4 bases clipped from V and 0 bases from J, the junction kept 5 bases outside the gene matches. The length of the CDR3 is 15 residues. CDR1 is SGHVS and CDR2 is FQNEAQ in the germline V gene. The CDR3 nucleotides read TGTGCCAGCAGCTCCGGGACAGTGTACCAAGAGACCCAGTACTTC. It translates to CASSSGTVYQETQYF.

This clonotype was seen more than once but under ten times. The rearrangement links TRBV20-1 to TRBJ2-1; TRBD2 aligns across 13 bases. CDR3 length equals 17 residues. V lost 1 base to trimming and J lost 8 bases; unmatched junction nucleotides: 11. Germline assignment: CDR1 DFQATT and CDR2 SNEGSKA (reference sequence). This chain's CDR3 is CSARGPPGLAGFHEQFF. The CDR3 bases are TGCAGTGCTAGAGGTCCACCGGGACTAGCGGGGTTCCATGAGCAGTTCTTC.

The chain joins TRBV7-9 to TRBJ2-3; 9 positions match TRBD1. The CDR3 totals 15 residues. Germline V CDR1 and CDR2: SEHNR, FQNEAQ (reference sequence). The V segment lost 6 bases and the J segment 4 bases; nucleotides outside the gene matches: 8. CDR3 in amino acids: CASRRGQGGADTQYF. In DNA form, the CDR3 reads TGTGCCAGCAGGAGGGGACAGGGAGGTGCAGATACGCAGTATTTT.

The CDR3 DNA follows: TGTGCCAGCAGCGTAGGAGGGGTATACGAGACCCAGTACTTC. Translation: CASSVGGVYETQYF. The chain recombines TRBV9 with TRBJ2-5, with D tentatively TRBD1 or TRBD2 (5 bases each). Germline loops: CDR1 SGDLS, CDR2 YYNGEE. The CDR3 spans 14 residues. Trimming left V 0 bases short and J 5 bases short, with 11 bases between. The full variable domain, rest sourced from reference TRBV9 and TRBJ2-5, is DSGVTQTPKHLITATGQRVTLRCSPRSGDLSVYWYQQSLDQGLQFLIQYYNGEERAKGNILERFSAQQFPDLHSELNLSSLELGDSALYFCASSVGGVYETQYFGPGTRLLVL.

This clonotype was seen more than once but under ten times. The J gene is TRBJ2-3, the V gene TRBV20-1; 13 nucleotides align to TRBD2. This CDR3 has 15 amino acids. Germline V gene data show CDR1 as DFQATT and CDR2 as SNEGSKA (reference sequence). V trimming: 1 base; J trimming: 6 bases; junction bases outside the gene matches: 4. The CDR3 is CSARVQTSGGDTQYF. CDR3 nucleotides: TGCAGTGCTAGAGTCCAGACTAGCGGGGGGGATACGCAGTATTTT.